The 18 T cell receptor beta chains below all came from one sample that was sequenced in a study of human T cells and chemical hapten exposure. Indicated time point: patch test 1, 2 weeks after DPC sensitization. Documented treatment: therapeutic diphenylcyclopropenone sensitization with weekly scalp DPC. A single record per CDR3 protein comes from TCRdb applying MiXCR to the RACE reads. The sample holds tens of thousands of distinct CDR3 sequences; over 9.5% are singletons and the top ten take less than 2.5%. Sequencing used whole blood, obtained in connection with sensitization to the hapten diphenylcyclopropenone (DPC). These receptors came from a man in his forties with alopecia areata. Some clones in this sample may be carry-over from other donors' samples.

The sample holds a few counts of this clonotype. The chain uses TRBV6-5 and TRBJ1-1; a weak D match, TRBD1 (5 bases). CDR3 length: 15 residues. Trimming took 2 bases from V and 2 from J, leaving 12 bases between them. Germline V gene sequence: CDR1 MNHEY, CDR2 SVGAGI. The CDR3 nucleotides read TGTGCCAGCAGTTACATTTCAGGGCGTAACACTGAAGCTTTCTTT. Amino acids: CASSYISGRNTEAFF.

This clonotype showed up many times. The chain links TRBV3-1 to TRBJ1-6, with a possible D match to TRBD1 (5 bases). The CDR3 consists of 17 residues. V lost 0 bases and J lost 7, with 16 bases in between. Germline V gene sequence: CDR1 LGHDT, CDR2 YNNKEL (reference sequence). The CDR3 here is CASSQDGFRAGNSPLHF. The CDR3 coding sequence is TGTGCCAGCAGCCAAGATGGTTTCAGGGCCGGGAATTCACCCCTCCACTTT.

This clonotype turned up a few times. The rearrangement uses TRBV6-2 or TRBV6-3 and TRBJ2-7; D may correspond to TRBD1 or TRBD2 (5 bases each). Deletions cut 4 bases from V and 3 bases from J, with 10 bases between. This CDR3 contains 13 residues. CDR1 is MNHEY, CDR2 SVGEGT, per germline. CDR3 bases: TGTGCCAGCAGTTTCCAGGGACGCTACGAGCAGTACTTC. It is translated as CASSFQGRYEQYF.

In its sample, this clonotype was seen a few times. The chain recombines TRBV6-6 with TRBJ2-7, with D possibly TRBD1 on 6 matching bases. Germline V gene data show CDR1 as MNHNY and CDR2 as SVGAGI (reference sequence). The ends were cut back, 9 bases at V and 3 bases at J, with 36 bases in the middle. The CDR3 is 20 amino acids. CDR3 residues: CASLGVGGESNSNPIYEQYV. CDR3 coding DNA: TGTGCCAGTTTAGGGGTAGGGGGAGAAAGTAATTCCAACCCTATCTACGAGCAGTACGTC.

The V and J genes are TRBV30 and TRBJ2-3, with 9 bases matching TRBD2. Germline V CDR1 and CDR2: GTSNPN, SVGIG (reference sequence). Trimming at V came to 4 bases and at J to 9 bases, leaving 8 bases not matched to a gene. The CDR3 loop spans 13 amino acids. The CDR3 bases are TGTGCCTGGACGGGACTAGCCGAGGGGACGCAGTATTTT. It encodes CAWTGLAEGTQYF.

This clonotype has just a few counts. The rearrangement uses TRBV6-2 or TRBV6-3 and TRBJ2-3; a weak D match, TRBD1 (6 bases). V gave up 7 bases and J gave up 4 bases, with 9 bases separating them. The CDR3 extends over 12 amino acids. The V gene's germline CDR1 is MNHEY and CDR2 SVGEGT. The DNA for the CDR3 is TGTGCCAGCACCTCAGGGGCAGATACGCAGTATTTT. This encodes CASTSGADTQYF.

The V call is TRBV6-6, the J call TRBJ2-1; TRBD2 matches 10 bases. The CDR3 is made up of 16 amino acids. CDR1 is MNHNY and CDR2 is SVGAGI in the germline V gene (reference sequence). With 2 bases clipped from V and 7 bases from J, the junction kept 8 bases outside the gene matches. The CDR3 bases are TGTGCCAGCAGTTACGGAGCGGGAGGGCCACGGAATGAGCAGTTCTTC. It is translated as CASSYGAGGPRNEQFF.

This clonotype was recorded many times. The V call is TRBV20-1, the J call TRBJ1-6; no reliable D call. CDR3 length: 12 residues. The V end was cut by 3 bases, the J end by 13 bases, with 13 bases between. CDR1 is DFQATT and CDR2 is SNEGSKA in the germline V gene (reference sequence). The CDR3 bases are TGCAGTGCTAGGGATGCTGAGAGGCCCCTCCACTTT. It is translated as CSARDAERPLHF.

This clonotype was counted between two and nine times. The V call is TRBV6-2 or TRBV6-3, the J call TRBJ2-4; 9 bases are a match to TRBD2. The germline V gene encodes CDR1 MNHEY and CDR2 SVGEGT. The V and J ends lost 7 bases and 4 bases, in that order; junction bases with no gene match: 8. The CDR3 length is 15 residues. CDR3 sequence (DNA): TGTGCCAGCACAGCGACTAGCGGTTTGAAAAACATTCAGTACTTC. This gives the protein CASTATSGLKNIQYF.

This clonotype was observed many times. The chain combines TRBV7-9 with TRBJ2-3, with TRBD2 matching 7 bases. Germline lookup yields CDR1 SEHNR and CDR2 FQNEAQ (reference sequence). With V trimmed by 8 bases and J by 5 bases, 7 bases remained unmatched. The CDR3 is 13 residues long. The CDR3 DNA reads TGTGCCAGCGGATTAGCGGGTGGAGATACGCAGTATTTT. Translated, it gives CASGLAGGDTQYF.

V is TRBV28 and J is TRBJ2-7; 10 nucleotides align to TRBD1. CDR1 is MDHEN and CDR2 is SYDVKM in the germline V gene. The CDR3 is 15 amino acids. V lost 5 bases to trimming and J lost 2 bases; unmatched junction nucleotides: 6. CDR3 sequence reads: CASSKDRGHPYEQYF. CDR3 DNA: TGTGCCAGCAGTAAAGACAGGGGGCACCCCTACGAGCAGTACTTC.

The chain carries TRBV3-1 and TRBJ2-3, with D hard to call. The V and J ends lost 0 bases and 1 base respectively, with 11 bases between them. The germline V gene encodes CDR1 LGHDT and CDR2 YNNKEL (reference sequence). This CDR3 contains 16 residues. The CDR3 nucleotides read TGTGCCAGCAGCCAAGATGTACCGCCTCGCACAGATACGCAGTATTTT. Translated: CASSQDVPPRTDTQYF.

This clonotype was detected a few times. V gene TRBV5-1 combines with J gene TRBJ2-5; D might be TRBD1 (5 bases). The germline gives CDR1 SGHRS, CDR2 YFSETQ. This CDR3 region has 14 residues. The V end was cut by 4 bases, the J end by 2 bases, with 12 bases between. This chain's CDR3 is CASSQGAKQETQYF. DNA for the CDR3: TGCGCCAGCAGCCAAGGGGCCAAACAAGAGACCCAGTACTTC. Together with reference TRBV5-1 and TRBJ2-5, the CDR3 gives the full variable domain: KAGVTQTPRYLIKTRGQQVTLSCSPISGHRSVSWYQQTPGQGLQFLFEYFSETQRNKGNFPGRFSGRQFSNSRSEMNVSTLELGDSALYLCASSQGAKQETQYFGPGTRLLVL.

The rearrangement joins TRBV7-9 to TRBJ2-1; 7 nucleotides line up with TRBD2. The CDR3 is made up of 17 amino acids. The germline gives CDR1 SEHNR, CDR2 FQNEAQ (reference sequence). V shed 7 bases and J 9 bases; nucleotides not matched to a gene: 21. The CDR3 region is CASTYLGAGANLGEQFF. Here the CDR3 DNA reads TGTGCCAGCACTTACTTGGGTGCGGGAGCGAATTTGGGTGAGCAGTTCTTC.

This clonotype was seen a handful of times. This rearrangement joins TRBV5-1 to TRBJ1-1; D not certain. Germline CDR1 is SGHRS and CDR2 is YFSETQ. This CDR3 is 12 amino acids long. Trimming took off 0 bases at V and 6 bases at J, with 6 bases between the two ends. CDR3 amino acids: CASSLDGAEAFF. As DNA, the CDR3 is TGCGCCAGCAGCTTGGACGGAGCTGAAGCTTTCTTT.

This clonotype was seen only a few times. The V and J genes are TRBV12-3 or TRBV12-4 and TRBJ2-3; D gene uncertain. The CDR3 spans 12 residues. V was pared by 4 bases and J by 7 bases, with 9 bases between. The CDR3 region is CASSSYNNTQYF. The CDR3 DNA reads TGTGCCAGCAGTTCGTATAACAATACGCAGTATTTT.

This clonotype was seen many times. The V call is TRBV11-2, the J call TRBJ1-1; 7 bases line up with TRBD1. The ends lost 1 base at V and 6 bases at J; junction bases unmatched: 2. The CDR3 consists of 13 residues. Germline values: CDR1 SGHAT, CDR2 FQNNGV. CDR3 nucleotide sequence: TGTGCCAGCAGCTTAGGGACAGGCGCTGAAGCTTTCTTT. Translated, it gives CASSLGTGAEAFF.

The rearrangement joins TRBV7-9 to TRBJ1-5, with a possible D match to TRBD1 (6 bases). Trimming removed 7 bases from V and 3 bases from J, with 13 bases in between. CDR3 size: 14 residues. Per germline, CDR1 SEHNR and CDR2 FQNEAQ (reference sequence). The CDR3 nucleotides are TGTGCCAGCACCTCAGGGGCCATCAATCAGCCCCAGCATTTT. This encodes CASTSGAINQPQHF.